This T cell receptor beta chain appears in the sequencing data of a study of Ad26.COV2.S vaccination and SARS-CoV-2 variants. The wider study: Ad26.COV2.S was injected intramuscularly once or twice, 56 days apart. Study observations and caveats: The TCR-based breadth and depth measures might underestimate overall T cell responses. Similar non-spike TCR breadth was observed in recipients of vaccine and of placebo.

TCRdb keeps only in-frame clones here, not all; method: immunoSEQ multiplex PCR. The sample yields some 640,000 clones, roughly 90% seen once. In the case of this clone: What it binds is not known.

The J segment lost 2 bases and the V segment lost 6 bases, leaving 8 bases of the junction unmatched. The CDR3 contains 15 residues. Germline-derived CDR1 and CDR2 are KGHSH and LQKENI. Described treatment: roughly 20 received Ad26.COV2.S at low or high dose, single or two shots; several received placebo; per-sample allocation not given. Sampling happened 63 days after the first vaccine or placebo injection. Sequences were derived from peripheral blood, sampled in a trial of Ad26.COV2.S vaccine versus placebo. The TCR comes from a person aged 18-60 years who received the Ad26.COV2.S COVID-19 vaccine or a placebo. The chain is built from TRBV18 and TRBJ2-3; 7 nucleotides align to TRBD1. CDR3 bases: TGTGCCAGCTCGCCCGAGGGGGCCCCCACAGATACGCAGTATTTT. Encoded protein: CASSPEGAPTDTQYF.